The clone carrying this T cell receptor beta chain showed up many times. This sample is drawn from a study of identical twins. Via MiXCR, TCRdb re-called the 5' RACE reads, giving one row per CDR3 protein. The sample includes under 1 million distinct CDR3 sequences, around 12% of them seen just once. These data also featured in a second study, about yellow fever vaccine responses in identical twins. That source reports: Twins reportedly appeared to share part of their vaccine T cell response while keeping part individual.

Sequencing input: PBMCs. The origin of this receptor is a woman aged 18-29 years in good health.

CDR3 sequence reads: CASSLGQINQPQHF. The CDR3 DNA reads TGTGCCAGCAGTTTAGGGCAGATCAATCAGCCCCAGCATTTT. The chain joins TRBV12-3 or TRBV12-4 to TRBJ1-5, with D uncertain. Between the trimmed V and J ends, which lost 1 base and 3 bases, there was a span of 7 bases. The CDR3 sequence is 14 residues long.